These 20 T cell receptor beta chains came from one sample sequenced in a study of tumor-infiltrating lymphocytes in localized non-small cell lung cancer (dated by TCRdb to the early 2020s). Library preparation employed the immunoSEQ multiplex PCR assay. As stored in TCRdb, this immuneACCESS dataset retains in-frame rearrangements with V and J assigned. A fraction of the clones does not appear; measured against another copy, unresolved V genes explain less than half of the discrepancy, and the remainder lacks a known reason. For this sample the table gives around 16,000 clones, of which around 80% were detected only once. The top ten constitute 4% to 5% of the sample. The sample consisted of lung tumor tissue. These receptors were taken from a human donor with non-small cell lung cancer.

The chain links TRBV13 to TRBJ1-5, with a tentative D call TRBD1 (5 bases). The CDR3 has 16 amino acids. V was trimmed by 0 bases and J by 1 base, leaving 10 bases between them. From germline, CDR1 is PRHDT and CDR2 FYEKMQ (reference sequence). The DNA of the CDR3 is TGTGCCAGCAGCTTAGGGGCAGGGTTAAGCAATCAGCCCCAGCATTTT. Its translation is CASSLGAGLSNQPQHF.

The chain recombines TRBV5-8 with TRBJ2-1; the D gene is possibly TRBD2 (5 bases). The CDR3 is 13 amino acids. Germline lookup yields CDR1 SGHTS and CDR2 YDEGEE. The germline V and J ends were trimmed by 6 bases and 5 bases, with 12 bases remaining between them. As DNA, the CDR3 is TGTGCCAGCATCCGGAGGTCTAACAATGAGCAGTTCTTC. Translated, it gives CASIRRSNNEQFF.

V usage is TRBV5-8 and J usage is TRBJ1-5; TRBD1 might be the D (5 bases). V was trimmed by 0 bases and J by 4 bases, leaving 14 bases between them. CDR3 size: 16 residues. The germline V gene encodes CDR1 SGHTS and CDR2 YDEGEE. The CDR3 spells CASSLARGVLNQPQHF. CDR3 nucleotides: TGTGCCAGCAGCTTGGCCCGGGGGGTTCTAAATCAGCCCCAGCATTTT.

J is TRBJ2-7 and V is TRBV28; possibly TRBD1 for D (6 bases). Germline V gives CDR1 MDHEN, CDR2 SYDVKM. The CDR3 runs to 12 residues. The CDR3 reads CSAGQLSYEQYF. CDR3 DNA sequence: TGTTCGGCCGGACAGCTCTCCTACGAGCAGTACTTC. Combining the CDR3 with reference TRBV28 and TRBJ2-7 gives the whole variable domain DVKVTQSSRYLVKRTGEKVFLECVQDMDHENMFWYRQDPGLGLRLIYFSYDVKMKEKGDIPEGYSVSREKKERFSLILESASTNQTSMYLCSAGQLSYEQYFGPGTRLTVT.

V is TRBV28 and J is TRBJ2-5; D unresolved. Germline assignment: CDR1 MDHEN and CDR2 SYDVKM. CDR3 length: 10 amino acids. Trimming removed 7 bases from V and 5 bases from J, with 5 bases in between. The CDR3 protein is CASMHETQYF. The CDR3 DNA reads TGTGCCAGCATGCACGAGACCCAGTACTTC.

V usage is TRBV7-2 and J usage is TRBJ2-7; D remains ambiguous. The CDR3 consists of 15 residues. Germline V CDR1 and CDR2: SGHTA, FQGNSA. Deletions cut 2 bases from V and 0 bases from J, with 11 bases between. The CDR3 loop is CASSLSQTSSYEQYF. As DNA, the CDR3 is TGTGCCAGCAGCTTAAGCCAAACGAGCTCCTACGAGCAGTACTTC.

This rearrangement joins TRBV6-5 to TRBJ1-5, with 7 bases lining up with TRBD1. Germline-derived CDR1 and CDR2 are MNHEY and SVGAGI. The CDR3 is made up of 13 amino acids. J gave up 11 bases and V 5 bases, and 9 bases lay outside the gene matches. CDR3 coding DNA: TGTGCCAGCAGTCCTGACAGGGATAGGGCCCAGCATTTT. Translating it yields CASSPDRDRAQHF.

This clone was seen a few times. In DNA, the CDR3 is TGCGCCAGCAGCTTTTCCGGCGAAAGCTCCTACGAGCAGTACTTC. Its protein is CASSFSGESSYEQYF. The chain uses TRBV5-1 and TRBJ2-7; no definite D call. CDR1 SGHRS and CDR2 YFSETQ come from the germline V gene. The CDR3 runs to 15 residues. V lost 2 bases, J lost 0 bases, and 12 bases lay in between.

This clone was detected only a few times. This sequence joins TRBV18 and TRBJ1-1; TRBD1 matches at 8 bases. Germline-derived CDR1 and CDR2 are KGHSH and LQKENI. There are 14 residues in the CDR3. Trimming cost V 6 bases and J 3 bases; bases outside gene matches: 6. CDR3 loop: CASSLNRGYTEAFF. The CDR3 region has the DNA TGTGCCAGCTCGCTTAACAGGGGGTACACTGAAGCTTTCTTT.

The genes are TRBV5-1 and TRBJ2-4; 10 bases are a match to TRBD2. The CDR3 contains 15 residues. The germline V gene has CDR1 SGHRS and CDR2 YFSETQ. Trimming at V came to 3 bases and at J to 6 bases, leaving 6 bases not matched to a gene. This CDR3 is CASSSLAGPGNIQYF. For the CDR3, the DNA is TGCGCCAGCAGCTCACTAGCGGGGCCGGGAAACATTCAGTACTTC.

The chain links TRBV4-2 to TRBJ2-1, with 8 bases that match TRBD2. Per the germline V gene, CDR1 is LGHNA and CDR2 is YNFKEQ. CDR3 length: 17 amino acids. J gave up 5 bases and V 0 bases, and 9 bases lay outside the gene matches. The CDR3 loop reads CASSQDQAGVLNNEQFF. The DNA of the CDR3 is TGTGCCAGCAGCCAAGACCAAGCGGGGGTACTAAACAATGAGCAGTTCTTC.

This clone was detected only a few times. This rearrangement joins TRBV28 to TRBJ2-1; D could derive from TRBD1 or TRBD2 (6 bases each). The germline gives CDR1 MDHEN, CDR2 SYDVKM. The CDR3 is 11 residues long. The V end was cut by 6 bases, the J end by 12 bases, with 12 bases between. CDR3 residues: CASSPEGGQFF. The CDR3 DNA reads as TGTGCCAGCAGCCCTGAGGGGGGGCAGTTCTTC.

This chain uses TRBV10-3 with TRBJ1-2; no definite D call. Per germline, CDR1 ENHRY and CDR2 SYGVKD. The V gene lost 8 bases and the J gene lost 3 bases, with 10 bases spanning the gap. CDR3 size: 12 residues. CDR3 protein: CAIGKGDYGYTF. The DNA for the CDR3 is TGTGCCATCGGGAAAGGTGACTATGGCTACACCTTC.

This clone occurred a few times. The rearrangement uses TRBV10-2 and TRBJ1-4; 9 nucleotides line up with TRBD1. Trimming removed 0 bases from V and 0 bases from J; junction bases left unmatched: 5. The CDR3 runs 18 residues. Germline values: CDR1 WSHSY, CDR2 SAAADI. CDR3: CASSESGQGLTTNEKLFF. The CDR3 region has the DNA TGCGCCAGCAGTGAGTCGGGACAGGGACTCACAACTAATGAAAAACTGTTTTTT.

The chain has TRBV7-2 and TRBJ2-7; 8 bases agree with TRBD2. The germline CDR1 and CDR2 sequences are SGHTA and FQGNSA. CDR3 length: 14 residues. The junction had 9 bases not matched to a gene; V was cut back by 4 bases and J by 7 bases. CDR3 in amino acids: CASSSRSGTSEQYF. The CDR3 nucleotides are TGTGCCAGCAGCTCCAGATCCGGGACTAGTGAGCAGTACTTC.

V and J are TRBV6-5 and TRBJ1-6, with unresolved D. Trimming pared 2 bases from V and 7 bases from J, leaving 3 bases between. The CDR3 runs 12 residues. The germline CDR1 and CDR2 sequences are MNHEY and SVGAGI. The CDR3 protein is CASSYRNSPLHF. The CDR3 coding sequence is TGTGCCAGCAGTTACAGGAATTCACCCCTCCACTTT.

This chain uses TRBV11-2 with TRBJ1-2, with TRBD1 identical over 7 bases. J gave up 3 bases and V 1 base, and 5 bases lay outside the gene matches. Looked up from germline, CDR1 is SGHAT and CDR2 is FQNNGV. The CDR3 runs to 15 residues. CDR3 DNA: TGTGCCAGCAGCTTAGTTGAGGGGGCTGACTATGGCTACACCTTC. It is translated as CASSLVEGADYGYTF.

The rearrangement joins TRBV5-6 to TRBJ1-6; D is possibly TRBD1 (6 bases). This CDR3 has 15 amino acids. Germline lookup yields CDR1 SGHDT and CDR2 YYEEEE. Trimming took 7 bases from V and 5 from J, leaving 16 bases between them. The DNA for the CDR3 is TGTGCCAGCTGGAACAGGGTCGGCCATAATTCACCCCTCCACTTT. It translates to CASWNRVGHNSPLHF.

The genes are TRBV9 and TRBJ2-1; TRBD2 agrees at 9 bases. The CDR3 is made up of 16 amino acids. Germline V gives CDR1 SGDLS, CDR2 YYNGEE. Germline trimming cut 0 bases from V and 4 bases from J; bases unmatched to any gene: 5. Here the CDR3 DNA reads TGTGCCAGCAGCGTAGTAGGACTAGCGAAATACAATGAGCAGTTCTTC. Residues: CASSVVGLAKYNEQFF.

CDR3: CASSLEQRQITYEQYF. The CDR3 bases are TGTGCCAGCAGCTTAGAGCAAAGGCAGATAACCTACGAGCAGTACTTC. This chain uses TRBV7-8 with TRBJ2-7; D gene unclear. This CDR3 contains 16 residues. Germline CDR1 is SGHVS and CDR2 is FQNEAQ. V gave up 1 base and J gave up 2 bases, with 15 bases separating them.